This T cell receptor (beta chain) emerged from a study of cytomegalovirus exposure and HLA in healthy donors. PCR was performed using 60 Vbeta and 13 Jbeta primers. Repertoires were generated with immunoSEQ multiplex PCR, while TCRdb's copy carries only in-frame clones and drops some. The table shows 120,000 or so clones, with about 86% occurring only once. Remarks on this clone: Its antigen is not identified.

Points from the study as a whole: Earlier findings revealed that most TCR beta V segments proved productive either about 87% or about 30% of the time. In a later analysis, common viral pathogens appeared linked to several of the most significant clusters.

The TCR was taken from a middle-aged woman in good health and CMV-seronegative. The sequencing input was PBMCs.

DNA of the CDR3: TGTGCTAGTGGTTTGTTGCGGACAGGACGGGATACGCAGTATTTT. This encodes CASGLLRTGRDTQYF. This chain connects TRBV12-5 to TRBJ2-3; TRBD1 matches 7 bases. The CDR3 covers 15 residues. CDR1 and CDR2 from the germline V gene are LGHNT and FRNRAP. Trimming cost V 2 bases and J 6 bases; bases outside gene matches: 8.